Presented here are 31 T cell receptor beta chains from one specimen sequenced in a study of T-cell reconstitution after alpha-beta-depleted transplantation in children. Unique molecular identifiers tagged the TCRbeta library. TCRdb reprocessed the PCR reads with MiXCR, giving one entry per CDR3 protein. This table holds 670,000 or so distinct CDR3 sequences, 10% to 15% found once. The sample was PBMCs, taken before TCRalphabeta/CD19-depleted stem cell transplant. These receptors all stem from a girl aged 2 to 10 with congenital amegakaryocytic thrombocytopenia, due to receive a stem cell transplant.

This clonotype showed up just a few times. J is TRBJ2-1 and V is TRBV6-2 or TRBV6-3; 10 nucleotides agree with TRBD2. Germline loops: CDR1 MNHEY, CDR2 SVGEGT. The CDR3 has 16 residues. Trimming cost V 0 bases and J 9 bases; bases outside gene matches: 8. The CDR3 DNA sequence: TGTGCCAGCAGTTACTCTCGGCTAGCGGGAGAGCTTGAGCAGTTCTTC. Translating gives CASSYSRLAGELEQFF.

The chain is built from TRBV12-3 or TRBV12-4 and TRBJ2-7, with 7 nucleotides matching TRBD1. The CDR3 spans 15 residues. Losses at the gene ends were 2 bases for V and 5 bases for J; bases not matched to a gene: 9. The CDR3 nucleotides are TGTGCCAGCAGTTTATTCCGACAGGGCATCCACGAGCAGTACTTC. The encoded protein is CASSLFRQGIHEQYF.

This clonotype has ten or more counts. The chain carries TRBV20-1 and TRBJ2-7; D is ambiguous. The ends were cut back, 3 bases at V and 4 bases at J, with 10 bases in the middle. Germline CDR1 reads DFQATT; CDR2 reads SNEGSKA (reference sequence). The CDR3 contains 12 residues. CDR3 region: CSASTWGYEQYF. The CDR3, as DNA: TGCAGTGCTAGTACTTGGGGTTACGAGCAGTACTTC.

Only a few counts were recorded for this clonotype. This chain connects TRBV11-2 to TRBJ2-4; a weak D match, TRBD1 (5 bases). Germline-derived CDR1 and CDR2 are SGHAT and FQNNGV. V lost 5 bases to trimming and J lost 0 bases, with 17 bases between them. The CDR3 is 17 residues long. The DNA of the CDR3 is TGTGCCAGCAGCCCAAGAGACCTCAGGGTAGCCAAAAACATTCAGTACTTC. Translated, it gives CASSPRDLRVAKNIQYF.

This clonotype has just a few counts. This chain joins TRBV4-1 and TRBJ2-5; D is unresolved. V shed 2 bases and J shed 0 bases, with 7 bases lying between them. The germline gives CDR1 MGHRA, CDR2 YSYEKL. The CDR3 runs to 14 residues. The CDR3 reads CASSQRADQETQYF. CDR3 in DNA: TGCGCCAGCAGCCAAAGGGCAGACCAAGAGACCCAGTACTTC.

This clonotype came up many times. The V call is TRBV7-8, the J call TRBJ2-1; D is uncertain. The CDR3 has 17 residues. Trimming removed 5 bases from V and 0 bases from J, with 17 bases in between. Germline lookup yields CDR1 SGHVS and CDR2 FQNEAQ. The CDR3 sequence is CASSPVLNYASYNEQFF. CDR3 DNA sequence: TGTGCCAGCAGCCCCGTTCTAAACTACGCCTCCTACAATGAGCAGTTCTTC.

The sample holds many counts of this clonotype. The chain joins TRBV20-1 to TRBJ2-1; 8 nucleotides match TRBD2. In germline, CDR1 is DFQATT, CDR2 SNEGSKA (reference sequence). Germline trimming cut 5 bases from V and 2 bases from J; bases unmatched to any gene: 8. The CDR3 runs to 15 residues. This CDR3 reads CSAVAGRAPYNEQFF. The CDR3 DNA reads TGCAGTGCTGTGGCCGGGAGGGCCCCCTACAATGAGCAGTTCTTC.

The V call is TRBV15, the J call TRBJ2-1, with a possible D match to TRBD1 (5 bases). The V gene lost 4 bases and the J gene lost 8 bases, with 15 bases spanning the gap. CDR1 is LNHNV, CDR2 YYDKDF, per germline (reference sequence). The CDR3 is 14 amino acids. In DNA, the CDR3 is TGTGCCACCAGCACTTCTAAGGGGTACCATGAGCAGTTCTTC. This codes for CATSTSKGYHEQFF.

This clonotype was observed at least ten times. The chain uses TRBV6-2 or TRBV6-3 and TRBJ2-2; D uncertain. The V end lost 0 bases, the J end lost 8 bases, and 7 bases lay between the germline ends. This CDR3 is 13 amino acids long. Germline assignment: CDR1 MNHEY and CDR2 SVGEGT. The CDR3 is CASSYSWAGELFF. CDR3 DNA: TGTGCCAGCAGTTACTCTTGGGCTGGGGAGCTGTTTTTT.

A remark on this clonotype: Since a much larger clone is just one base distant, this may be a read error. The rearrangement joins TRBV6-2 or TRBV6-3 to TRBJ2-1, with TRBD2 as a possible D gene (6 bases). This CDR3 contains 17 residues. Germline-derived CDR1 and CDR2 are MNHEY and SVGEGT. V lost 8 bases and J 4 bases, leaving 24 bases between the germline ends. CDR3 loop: CASVGLPATLNYNEQFF. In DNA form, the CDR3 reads TGTGCCAGCGTTGGACTACCGGCGACTCTGAATTACAATGAGCAGTTCTTC.

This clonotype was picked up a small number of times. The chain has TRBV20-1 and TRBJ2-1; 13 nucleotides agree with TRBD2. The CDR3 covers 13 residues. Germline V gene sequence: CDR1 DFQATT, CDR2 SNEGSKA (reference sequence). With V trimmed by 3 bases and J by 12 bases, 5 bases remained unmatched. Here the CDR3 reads CSASGRLAGGQFF. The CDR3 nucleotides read TGCAGTGCTAGTGGTAGACTAGCGGGAGGGCAGTTCTTC.

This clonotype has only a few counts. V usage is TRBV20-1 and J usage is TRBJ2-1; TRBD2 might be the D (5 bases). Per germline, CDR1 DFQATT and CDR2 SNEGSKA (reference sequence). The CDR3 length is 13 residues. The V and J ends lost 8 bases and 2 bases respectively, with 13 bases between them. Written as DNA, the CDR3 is TGCAGTTCGTTAGCGCCGACCTACAATGAGCAGTTCTTC. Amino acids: CSSLAPTYNEQFF.

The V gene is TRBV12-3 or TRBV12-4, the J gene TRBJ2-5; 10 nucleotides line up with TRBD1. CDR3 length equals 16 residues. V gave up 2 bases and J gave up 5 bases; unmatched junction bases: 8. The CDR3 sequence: CASSLSDRGARETQYF. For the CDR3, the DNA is TGTGCCAGCAGTTTATCGGACAGGGGGGCTCGGGAGACCCAGTACTTC.

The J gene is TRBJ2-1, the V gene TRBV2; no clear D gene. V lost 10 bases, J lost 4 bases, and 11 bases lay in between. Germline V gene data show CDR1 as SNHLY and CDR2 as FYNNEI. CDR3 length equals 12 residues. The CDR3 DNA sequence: TGTGCCACCAAGGACCAATACAATGAGCAGTTCTTC. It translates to CATKDQYNEQFF. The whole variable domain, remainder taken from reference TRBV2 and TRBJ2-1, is EPEVTQTPSHQVTQMGQEVILRCVPISNHLYFYWYRQILGQKVEFLVSFYNNEISEKSEIFDDQFSVERPDGSNFTLKIRSTKLEDSAMYFCATKDQYNEQFFGPGTRLTVL.

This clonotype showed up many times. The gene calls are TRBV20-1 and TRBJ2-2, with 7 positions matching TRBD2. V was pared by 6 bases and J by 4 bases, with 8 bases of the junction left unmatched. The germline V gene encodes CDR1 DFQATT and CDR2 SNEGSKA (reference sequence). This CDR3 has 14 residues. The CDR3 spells CSAAGVFGTGELFF. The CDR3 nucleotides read TGCAGTGCCGCGGGAGTCTTTGGCACCGGGGAGCTGTTTTTT.

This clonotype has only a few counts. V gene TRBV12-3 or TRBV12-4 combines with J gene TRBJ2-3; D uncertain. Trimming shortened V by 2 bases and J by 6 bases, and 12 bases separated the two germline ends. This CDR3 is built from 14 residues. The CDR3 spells CASSLFGDWDTQYF. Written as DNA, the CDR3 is TGTGCCAGCAGTTTATTCGGTGACTGGGATACGCAGTATTTT.

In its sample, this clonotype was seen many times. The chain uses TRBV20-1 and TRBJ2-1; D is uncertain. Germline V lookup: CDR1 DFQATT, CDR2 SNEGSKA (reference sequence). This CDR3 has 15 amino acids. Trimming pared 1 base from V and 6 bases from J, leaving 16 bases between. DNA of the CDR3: TGCAGTGCTAGAGTTCTGTCGGTAAATTCCAATGAGCAGTTCTTC. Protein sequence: CSARVLSVNSNEQFF.

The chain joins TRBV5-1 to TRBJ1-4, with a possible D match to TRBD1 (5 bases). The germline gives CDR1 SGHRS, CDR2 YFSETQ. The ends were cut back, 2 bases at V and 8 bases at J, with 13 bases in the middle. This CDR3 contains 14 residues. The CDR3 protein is CASSFAGRIEKLFF. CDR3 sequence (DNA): TGCGCCAGCAGCTTCGCAGGGAGGATCGAAAAACTGTTTTTT.

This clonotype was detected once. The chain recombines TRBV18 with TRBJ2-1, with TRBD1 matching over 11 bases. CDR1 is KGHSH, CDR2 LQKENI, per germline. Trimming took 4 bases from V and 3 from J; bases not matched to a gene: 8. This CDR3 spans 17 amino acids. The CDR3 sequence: CASSLGQGAGSYNEQFF. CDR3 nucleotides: TGTGCCAGCTCACTAGGACAGGGGGCAGGAAGCTACAATGAGCAGTTCTTC.

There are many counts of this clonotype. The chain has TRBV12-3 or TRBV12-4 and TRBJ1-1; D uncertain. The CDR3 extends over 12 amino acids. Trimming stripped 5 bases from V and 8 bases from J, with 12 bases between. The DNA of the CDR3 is TGTGCCAGCAGTCCTCTAGGAGTAGAAGCTTTCTTT. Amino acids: CASSPLGVEAFF.

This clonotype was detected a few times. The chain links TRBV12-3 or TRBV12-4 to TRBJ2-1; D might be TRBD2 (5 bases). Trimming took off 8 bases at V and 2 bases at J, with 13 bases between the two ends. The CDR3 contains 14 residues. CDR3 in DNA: TGTGCCAGCGTCGGGAATACGGCCTACAATGAGCAGTTCTTC. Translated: CASVGNTAYNEQFF.

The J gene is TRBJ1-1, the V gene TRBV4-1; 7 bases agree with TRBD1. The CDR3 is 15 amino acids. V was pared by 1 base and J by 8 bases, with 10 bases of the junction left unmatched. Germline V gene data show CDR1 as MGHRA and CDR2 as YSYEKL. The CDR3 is CASSQGGGRGTEAFF. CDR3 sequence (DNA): TGCGCCAGCAGCCAAGGAGGGGGCAGGGGGACCGAAGCTTTCTTT.

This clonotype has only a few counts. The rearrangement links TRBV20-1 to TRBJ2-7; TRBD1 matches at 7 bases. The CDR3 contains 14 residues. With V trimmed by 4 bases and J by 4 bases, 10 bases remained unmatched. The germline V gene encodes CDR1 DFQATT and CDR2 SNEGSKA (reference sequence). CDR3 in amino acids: CSAKRQGPSYEQYF. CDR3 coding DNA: TGCAGTGCTAAAAGACAGGGCCCCTCTTACGAGCAGTACTTC.

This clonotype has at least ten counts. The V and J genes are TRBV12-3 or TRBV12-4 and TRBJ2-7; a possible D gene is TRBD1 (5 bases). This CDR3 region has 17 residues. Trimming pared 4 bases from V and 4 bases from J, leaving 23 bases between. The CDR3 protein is CASSSPAHGARSYEQYF. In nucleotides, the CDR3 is TGTGCCAGCAGTTCCCCCGCCCATGGGGCTAGATCGTACGAGCAGTACTTC.

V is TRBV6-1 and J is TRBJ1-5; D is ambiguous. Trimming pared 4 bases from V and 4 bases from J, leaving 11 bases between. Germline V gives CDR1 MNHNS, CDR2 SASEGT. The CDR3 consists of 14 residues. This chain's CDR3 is CASSVGPLNQPQHF. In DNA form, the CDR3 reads TGTGCCAGCAGTGTCGGCCCACTGAATCAGCCCCAGCATTTT.

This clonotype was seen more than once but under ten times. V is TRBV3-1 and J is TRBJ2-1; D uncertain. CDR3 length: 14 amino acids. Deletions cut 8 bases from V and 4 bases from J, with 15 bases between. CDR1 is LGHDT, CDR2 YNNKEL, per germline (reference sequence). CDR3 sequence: CASGDFAVYNEQFF. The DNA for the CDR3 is TGTGCCAGCGGAGACTTTGCGGTATACAATGAGCAGTTCTTC.

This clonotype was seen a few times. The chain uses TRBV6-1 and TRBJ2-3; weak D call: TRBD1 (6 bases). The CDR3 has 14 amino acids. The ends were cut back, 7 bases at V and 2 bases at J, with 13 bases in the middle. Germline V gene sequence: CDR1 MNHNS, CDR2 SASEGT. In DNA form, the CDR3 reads TGTGCCAGCACCCGGGACAAAATCACAGATACGCAGTATTTT. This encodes CASTRDKITDTQYF.

CDR3 amino acids: CSAARGRTGSVRETQYF. The DNA of the CDR3 is TGCAGTGCTGCTAGGGGGCGGACAGGGAGTGTTAGGGAGACCCAGTACTTC. This chain links TRBV20-1 with TRBJ2-5; 8 bases match TRBD1. V shed 5 bases, J shed 5 bases, and the junction held 19 bases outside the gene matches. The CDR3 loop spans 17 amino acids. CDR1 is DFQATT, CDR2 SNEGSKA, per germline (reference sequence).

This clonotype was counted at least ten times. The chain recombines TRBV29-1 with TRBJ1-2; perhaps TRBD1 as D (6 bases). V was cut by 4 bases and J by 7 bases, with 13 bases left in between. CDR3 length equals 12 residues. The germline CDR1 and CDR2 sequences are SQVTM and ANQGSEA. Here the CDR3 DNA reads TGCAGCGTTGTGGGGGCACACGGTGGCTACACCTTC. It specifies CSVVGAHGGYTF.

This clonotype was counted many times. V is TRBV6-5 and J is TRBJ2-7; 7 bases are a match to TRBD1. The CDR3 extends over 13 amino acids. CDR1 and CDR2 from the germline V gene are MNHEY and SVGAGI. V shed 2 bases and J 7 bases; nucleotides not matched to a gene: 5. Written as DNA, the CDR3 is TGTGCCAGCAGTTACGCTACCAGGGGGGAGCAGTACTTC. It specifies CASSYATRGEQYF.

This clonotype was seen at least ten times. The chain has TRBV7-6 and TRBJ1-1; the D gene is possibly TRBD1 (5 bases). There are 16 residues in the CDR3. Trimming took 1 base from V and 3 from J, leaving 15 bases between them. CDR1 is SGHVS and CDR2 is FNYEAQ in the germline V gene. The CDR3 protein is CASSLGTSLGDTEAFF. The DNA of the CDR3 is TGTGCCAGCAGCTTAGGCACTTCACTGGGGGACACTGAAGCTTTCTTT.